The source of this T cell receptor beta chain is a study of cytomegalovirus exposure and HLA in healthy donors. The donors were healthy bone marrow donors. This CDR3 is 16 amino acids long. CDR1 MNHNS and CDR2 SASEGT come from the germline V gene. The PCR ran on 60 Vbeta and 13 Jbeta primers. This table comes from immunoSEQ multiplex PCR, and its TCRdb copy is limited to in-frame clones, with some not included. The sample shows about 77,000 clones, around 78% of them seen only once. The chain employs TRBV6-1 and TRBJ2-5; no reliable D call. The DNA end is more similar to TRBJ2-7, so the J call may be wrong. The source of this sequence is a man aged 35 to 55 in good health and CMV-seronegative. The sequencing input was PBMCs. CDR3 loop: CASSGQVPVSYDEQYF. CDR3 DNA: TGTGCCAGCAGTGGTCAGGTTCCGGTAAGCTACGACGAGCAGTACTTC.